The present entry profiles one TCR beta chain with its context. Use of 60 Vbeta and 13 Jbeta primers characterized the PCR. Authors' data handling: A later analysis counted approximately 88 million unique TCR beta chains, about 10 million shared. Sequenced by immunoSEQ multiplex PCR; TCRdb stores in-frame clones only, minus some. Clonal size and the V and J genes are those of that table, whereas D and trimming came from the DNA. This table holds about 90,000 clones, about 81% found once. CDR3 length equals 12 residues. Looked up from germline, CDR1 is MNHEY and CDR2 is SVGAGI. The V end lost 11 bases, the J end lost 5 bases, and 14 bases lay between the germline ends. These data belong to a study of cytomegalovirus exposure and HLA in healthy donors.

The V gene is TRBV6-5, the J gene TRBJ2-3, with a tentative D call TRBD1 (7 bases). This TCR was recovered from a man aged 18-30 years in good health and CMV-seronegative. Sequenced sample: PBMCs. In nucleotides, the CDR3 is TGTGCCGGAGGGGGCCCCCAAGATACGCAGTATTTT. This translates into CAGGGPQDTQYF.